A single T cell receptor beta chain is shown here with its context. Its antigen is unidentified. This sample was included in a study of shared clonotypes between healthy human individuals. General study findings and limits: Sharing across four donors was highest in naive CD4 (around 5%) and lowest in memory CD8 (0.4%).

This was a deep-level run. Using approximately 200 ng DNA, tens of thousands of T cell genomes, the sorted-subset replicate PCRs were run. In the authors' methods: ImmunoSEQ junction-only sequences lacked quality scores, so their filtering differed. The data were produced by immunoSEQ multiplex PCR, yet TCRdb's version contains in-frame clones alone and is incomplete. D and trimming were read from the DNA, whereas the V and J calls and clone size are those reported in that table. Altogether some 2.3 million clones are present, 85% to 95% being singletons, with the ten largest covering approximately 0.4%. Looked up from germline, CDR1 is SGHRS and CDR2 is YFSETQ. The V end was cut by 7 bases, the J end by 8 bases, with 21 bases between. This CDR3 region has 14 residues.

This chain links TRBV5-1 with TRBJ1-1; tentative D call: TRBD1 (6 bases). The sequence was obtained from a young man in good health. Some clones in this sample may be carry-over from other donors' samples. The material sequenced was naive CD4+ T cells from PBMCs. As for subset: CD45RA+ positively selected. This CDR3 reads CASGATGGSLEAFF. CDR3 nucleotides: TGCGCCAGCGGAGCGACAGGAGGCTCGCTAGAAGCTTTCTTT.